This T cell receptor (beta chain) was sequenced during a study of graft-versus-host responses after intestinal transplantation. Study overall: Each transplant was multivisceral, liver-intestinal, or isolated intestinal. Findings and limits, study-wide: The study found high graft-versus-host to host-versus-graft clonal ratios in allografts of patients with graft-donor T cell macrochimerism. The marrow of recipients harbored GvH clones, and ileum or blood showed some of them first. GvH clone levels peaked in circulation, and this peak was associated with early post-transplant HvG declines.

This CDR3 spans 18 amino acids. The germline V gene has CDR1 LNHDA and CDR2 SQIVND (reference sequence). The junction had 12 bases not matched to a gene; V was cut back by 7 bases and J by 5 bases. Profiling relied on immunoSEQ multiplex PCR, and the TCRdb table lists in-frame clones only, not all of them. This sample carries some 70,000 clones, about nine tenths of them seen once, and the ten largest clones take around 7%. In regard to this clone: Its specificity is unknown.

Sequences were derived from bone marrow, sampled approximately 100 weeks after intestinal transplantation. The chain combines TRBV19 with TRBJ2-1; 15 bases match TRBD2. This TCR was recovered from a human patient who received an intestinal transplant, so some T cells may come from the graft donor. The CDR3 DNA sequence: TGTGCCAGTAATACACCGGGACTAGCGGGAGGCCGGGACAATGAGCAGTTCTTC. Translated: CASNTPGLAGGRDNEQFF. The whole variable domain, remainder taken from reference TRBV19 and TRBJ2-1, is DGGITQSPKYLFRKEGQNVTLSCEQNLNHDAMYWYRQDPGQGLRLIYYSQIVNDFQKGDIAEGYSVSREKKESFPLTVTSAQKNPTAFYLCASNTPGLAGGRDNEQFFGPGTRLTVL.